The 27 T cell receptor beta chains listed next were all sequenced from one sample in a study of blood T cell repertoires in COVID-19. Only in-frame clones appear in the TCRdb table, and some are missing; sequencing was by immunoSEQ multiplex PCR. The sample has fewer than 200,000 clones, approximately 82% seen once. The specimen sequenced was PBMCs or T cells enriched from blood (not recorded which). The receptors come from a woman aged 60-75 years with acute COVID-19.

This clone was seen a handful of times. An end of the junction differs from the germline gene, which may be a read error. The chain carries TRBV18 and TRBJ2-7, with TRBD1 matching 11 bases. The CDR3 is made up of 15 amino acids. CDR1 and CDR2 (germline): KGHSH, LQKENI. As DNA, the CDR3 is TGTGCCAGCTCAGCACCGGGACAGGGGGCCTACGAGCAGTACTTC. Translated: CASSAPGQGAYEQYF.

A few counts support this clone. V is TRBV3-1 (or the pseudogene TRBV3-2) and J is TRBJ2-7; D remains ambiguous. Per germline, CDR1 LGHDT and CDR2 YNNKEL (reference sequence). The CDR3 contains 14 residues. With 4 bases removed from V and 0 bases from J, the gap between germline ends came to 10 bases. The CDR3 bases are TGTGCCAGCAGCCCCCTACGTAACTCCTACGAGCAGTACGTC. Amino acids: CASSPLRNSYEQYV.

The genes are TRBV27 and TRBJ2-7, with 11 positions matching TRBD2. The V and J ends lost 2 bases and 3 bases, in that order; junction bases with no gene match: 3. This CDR3 is built from 15 residues. CDR1 is MNHEY and CDR2 is SMNVEV in the germline V gene (reference sequence). The chain's CDR3 is CASSLTSGSLYEQYF. The DNA for the CDR3 is TGTGCCAGCAGTTTAACTAGCGGGAGCCTCTACGAGCAGTACTTC.

This chain links TRBV3-1 (or the pseudogene TRBV3-2) with TRBJ2-7, with 7 bases matching TRBD1. J gave up 4 bases and V 4 bases, and 16 bases lay outside the gene matches. CDR1 and CDR2 from the germline V gene are LGHDT and YNNKEL (reference sequence). The CDR3 sequence is 17 residues long. The CDR3 sequence is CASSLKARPGQTYEQYF. The CDR3 nucleotides read TGTGCCAGCAGCCTGAAGGCTAGACCGGGACAGACTTACGAGCAGTACTTC.

The chain has TRBV19 and TRBJ2-3, with 14 bases aligning to TRBD2. Per the germline V gene, CDR1 is LNHDA and CDR2 is SQIVND (reference sequence). This CDR3 has 16 amino acids. V dropped 6 bases and J dropped 5; count of bases not matched to a gene: 7. This chain's CDR3 is CASRGTSGRFGDTQYF. In nucleotides, the CDR3 is TGTGCCAGTAGGGGGACTAGCGGGAGATTCGGAGATACGCAGTATTTT.

For this clone: One junction end does not reproduce the germline sequence, and a read error may be involved. The CDR3 spells CSARVGGRSYF. The CDR3 nucleotides are TGCAGTGCCAGGGTGGGAGGCCGTTCTTATTTT. V gene TRBV20-1 combines with J gene TRBJ1-4, with a tentative D call TRBD1 (5 bases). This CDR3 comprises 11 residues. Germline V gene lookup returns CDR1 DFQATT and CDR2 SNEGSKA (reference sequence).

A few counts support this clone. The rearrangement uses TRBV28 and TRBJ1-2; 8 bases line up with TRBD1. This CDR3 is built from 17 residues. V lost 6 bases and J lost 8; bases outside the gene matches: 20. The V gene's germline CDR1 is MDHEN and CDR2 SYDVKM. The CDR3 here is CASRRTGTGGSLNGYTF. As DNA, the CDR3 is TGTGCCAGCAGGCGAACCGGGACAGGAGGCTCTCTTAACGGCTACACCTTC.

This chain links TRBV7-9 with TRBJ2-5; 7 nucleotides agree with TRBD1. This CDR3 has 16 residues. Germline trimming cut 3 bases from V and 4 bases from J; bases unmatched to any gene: 11. The germline V gene encodes CDR1 SEHNR and CDR2 FQNEAQ (reference sequence). The CDR3 region is CASSFTRPGQPETQYF. The CDR3 DNA reads as TGTGCCAGCAGCTTTACTAGGCCGGGACAGCCAGAGACCCAGTACTTC.

The rearrangement links TRBV18 to TRBJ2-7, with a tentative D call TRBD1 (5 bases). Trimming pared 3 bases from V and 6 bases from J, leaving 12 bases between. The CDR3 totals 13 residues. Germline V CDR1 and CDR2: KGHSH, LQKENI. CDR3 nucleotide sequence: TGTGCCAGCTCACCCTCCTCAGGGCCCGAGCAGTACGTC. It specifies CASSPSSGPEQYV.

The genes are TRBV9 and TRBJ2-1; TRBD2 is a possible D gene (5 bases). The CDR3 contains 15 residues. CDR1 SGDLS and CDR2 YYNGEE come from the germline V gene. Trimming stripped 0 bases from V and 10 bases from J, with 17 bases between. The CDR3 DNA is TGTGCCAGCAGCGTAGCGCCCCGAGGGCCTGGGGAGCAGTTCTTC. Translating it yields CASSVAPRGPGEQFF.

This CDR3 reads CASRQGAGGYTF. In DNA, the CDR3 is TGTGCCAGCAGACAGGGGGCTGGAGGCTACACCTTC. The rearrangement uses TRBV3-1 (or the pseudogene TRBV3-2) and TRBJ1-2; 9 bases agree with TRBD1. With 6 bases clipped from V and 8 bases from J, the junction kept 4 bases outside the gene matches. CDR3 length equals 12 residues. Germline CDR1 and CDR2: LGHDT and YNNKEL (reference sequence).

This sequence joins TRBV30 and TRBJ1-3; tentative D call: TRBD1 (6 bases). The CDR3 runs to 14 residues. Trimming took 5 bases from V and 4 from J, leaving 15 bases between them. The germline V gene has CDR1 GTSNPN and CDR2 SVGIG (reference sequence). CDR3 bases: TGTGCCTGGGAGGACAGTTATAGGGGAAACACCATATATTTT. This sequence encodes CAWEDSYRGNTIYF.

The chain links TRBV7-9 to TRBJ1-1; weak D call: TRBD1 (6 bases). The CDR3 totals 15 residues. Germline CDR1 and CDR2: SEHNR and FQNEAQ (reference sequence). V gave up 7 bases and J gave up 5 bases, with 20 bases separating them. DNA for the CDR3: TGTGCCAGCACCACTGAAGGGGGTCGGGGAACTGAAGCTTTCTTT. Translated, it gives CASTTEGGRGTEAFF.

The J gene is TRBJ2-7, the V gene TRBV28; 9 nucleotides line up with TRBD2. Germline-derived CDR1 and CDR2 are MDHEN and SYDVKM. V gave up 2 bases and J gave up 4 bases; unmatched junction bases: 12. The length of the CDR3 is 17 residues. CDR3 coding DNA: TGTGCCAGCAGTTTACGGGTTGATAGCGGGGGTAAATACGAGCAGTACGTC. Protein product: CASSLRVDSGGKYEQYV.

CDR3 protein: CASSYTGPNQPQHF. CDR3 in DNA: TGTGCCAGCAGTTACACAGGGCCTAATCAGCCCCAGCATTTT. The chain carries TRBV6-5 and TRBJ1-5; D is possibly TRBD1 (6 bases). Germline lookup yields CDR1 MNHEY and CDR2 SVGAGI. Deletions cut 2 bases from V and 4 bases from J, with 9 bases between. The CDR3 sequence is 14 residues long.

This chain connects TRBV18 to TRBJ1-6; D call uncertain. The V gene's germline CDR1 is KGHSH and CDR2 LQKENI. V lost 4 bases to trimming and J lost 8 bases, with 12 bases between them. The CDR3 is 14 residues long. This CDR3 is CASSQTEKDSPLHF. The CDR3, as DNA: TGTGCCAGCTCACAGACTGAGAAGGATTCACCCCTCCACTTT.

The V and J genes are TRBV4-3 and TRBJ2-1, with TRBD2 matching over 10 bases. The germline CDR1 and CDR2 sequences are LGHNA and YSLEER. This CDR3 contains 17 residues. With 2 bases clipped from V and 6 bases from J, the junction kept 10 bases outside the gene matches. CDR3 in DNA: TGCGCCAGCAGCCAAATAGGGGTAGCGGGAGGTCTCAATGAGCAGTTCTTC. This encodes CASSQIGVAGGLNEQFF.

This chain joins TRBV3-1 (or the pseudogene TRBV3-2) and TRBJ2-7, with 7 bases lining up with TRBD1. V was pared by 0 bases and J by 2 bases, with 19 bases of the junction left unmatched. CDR3 length: 20 residues. Germline assignment: CDR1 LGHDT and CDR2 YNNKEL (reference sequence). The CDR3 sequence: CASSQDRDRAPRNRTYEQYV. As DNA, the CDR3 is TGTGCCAGCAGCCAAGACCGTGACAGGGCTCCGCGGAACCGCACCTACGAGCAGTACGTC.

V gene TRBV7-9 combines with J gene TRBJ1-1; possibly TRBD1 for D (6 bases). This CDR3 has 14 amino acids. Germline loops: CDR1 SEHNR, CDR2 FQNEAQ (reference sequence). V was pared by 5 bases and J by 3 bases, with 13 bases between. CDR3 loop: CASSARTGYTEAFF. The DNA for the CDR3 is TGTGCCAGCAGCGCACGTACAGGGTACACTGAAGCTTTCTTT.

The genes are TRBV5-4 and TRBJ2-3, with unresolved D. Deletions cut 0 bases from V and 3 bases from J, with 11 bases between. Germline V gives CDR1 SGHNT, CDR2 YYREEE (reference sequence). The CDR3 totals 15 residues. CDR3 DNA: TGTGCCAGCAGCTTGGAACCGGAGAAGACAGATACGCAGTATTTT. Protein product: CASSLEPEKTDTQYF.

Written as DNA, the CDR3 is TGTGCCAGCAGCTTAGACAGGGGTGAAGGGACCCAGTACTTC. It is translated as CASSLDRGEGTQYF. V usage is TRBV7-9 and J usage is TRBJ2-5; 7 bases are a match to TRBD1. Germline V lookup: CDR1 SEHNR, CDR2 FQNEAQ (reference sequence). Trimming removed 1 base from V and 7 bases from J; junction bases left unmatched: 6. This CDR3 is 14 amino acids long.

The chain employs TRBV13 and TRBJ2-3; perhaps TRBD1 as D (5 bases). Trimming took off 5 bases at V and 0 bases at J, with 9 bases between the two ends. Germline values: CDR1 PRHDT, CDR2 FYEKMQ (reference sequence). This CDR3 is 14 amino acids long. The CDR3 reads CASSTQVSTDTQYF. Written as DNA, the CDR3 is TGTGCCAGCAGCACACAGGTTAGCACAGATACGCAGTATTTT.

This rearrangement joins TRBV6-2 or TRBV6-3 to TRBJ1-4; TRBD1 agrees at 8 bases. The J segment lost 8 bases and the V segment lost 5 bases, leaving 7 bases of the junction unmatched. Germline loops: CDR1 MNHEY, CDR2 SVGEGT. The CDR3 has 14 residues. CDR3 DNA: TGTGCCAGCAGTACCCAGACAGGGGACGAAAAACTGTTTTTT. It codes for CASSTQTGDEKLFF.

The chain employs TRBV3-1 (or the pseudogene TRBV3-2) and TRBJ2-7; D is possibly TRBD1 (6 bases). This CDR3 comprises 14 residues. Deletions cut 4 bases from V and 3 bases from J, with 13 bases between. Germline-derived CDR1 and CDR2 are LGHDT and YNNKEL (reference sequence). CDR3: CASSPTLQGYEQYV. The CDR3 DNA follows: TGTGCCAGCAGCCCGACTTTACAGGGCTACGAGCAGTACGTC.

The V gene is TRBV29-1, the J gene TRBJ1-2; D gene ambiguous. This CDR3 has 11 residues. Germline loops: CDR1 SQVTM, CDR2 ANQGSEA. Trimming left V 7 bases short and J 6 bases short, with 12 bases between. This CDR3 is CSGGTENGYTF. In nucleotides, the CDR3 is TGCAGCGGTGGTACAGAGAATGGCTACACCTTC.

This chain links TRBV6-5 with TRBJ2-5; 7 bases fit TRBD2. From germline, CDR1 is MNHEY and CDR2 SVGAGI. Trimming at V came to 0 bases and at J to 5 bases, leaving 6 bases not matched to a gene. The CDR3 length is 15 residues. The CDR3 DNA reads TGTGCCAGCAGTTACTCGAGTTTCGGGGGGGAGACCCAGTACTTC. This sequence encodes CASSYSSFGGETQYF.

V and J are TRBV5-6 and TRBJ2-2; 10 bases align to TRBD2. Germline V gene data show CDR1 as SGHDT and CDR2 as YYEEEE. V lost 4 bases, J lost 6 bases, and 3 bases stayed unmatched. The CDR3 runs 14 residues. For the CDR3, the DNA is TGTGCCAGCAGCCAAGCGGGAGGGGCCGGGGAGCTGTTTTTT. Protein: CASSQAGGAGELFF.